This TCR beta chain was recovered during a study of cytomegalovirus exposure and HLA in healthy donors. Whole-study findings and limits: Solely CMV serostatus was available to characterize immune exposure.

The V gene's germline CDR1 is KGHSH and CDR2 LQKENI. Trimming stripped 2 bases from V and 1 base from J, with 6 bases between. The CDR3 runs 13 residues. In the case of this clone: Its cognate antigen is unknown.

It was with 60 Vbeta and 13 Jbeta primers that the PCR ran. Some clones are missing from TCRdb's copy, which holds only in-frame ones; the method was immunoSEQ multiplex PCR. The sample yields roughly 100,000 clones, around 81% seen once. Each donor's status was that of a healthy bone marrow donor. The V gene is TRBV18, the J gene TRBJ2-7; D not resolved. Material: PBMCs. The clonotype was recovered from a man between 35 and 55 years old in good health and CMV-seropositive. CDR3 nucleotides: TGTGCCAGCTCACCAGGGCCGTCCTACGAGCAGTACTTC. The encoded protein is CASSPGPSYEQYF.